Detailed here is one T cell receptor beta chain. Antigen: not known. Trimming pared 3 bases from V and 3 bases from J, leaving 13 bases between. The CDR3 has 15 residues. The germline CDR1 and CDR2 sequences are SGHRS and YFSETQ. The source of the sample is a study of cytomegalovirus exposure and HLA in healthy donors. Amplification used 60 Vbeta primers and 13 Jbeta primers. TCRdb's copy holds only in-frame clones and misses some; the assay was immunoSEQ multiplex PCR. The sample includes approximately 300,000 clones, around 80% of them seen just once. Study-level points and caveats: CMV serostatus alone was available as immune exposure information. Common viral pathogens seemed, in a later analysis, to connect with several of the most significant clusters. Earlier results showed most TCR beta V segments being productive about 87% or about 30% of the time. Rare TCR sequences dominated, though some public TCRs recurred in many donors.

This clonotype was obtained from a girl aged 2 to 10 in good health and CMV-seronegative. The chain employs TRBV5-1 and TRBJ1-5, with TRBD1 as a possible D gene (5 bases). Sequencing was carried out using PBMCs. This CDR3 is CASSYDSFDNQPQHF. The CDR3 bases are TGCGCCAGCAGCTATGACAGTTTCGACAATCAGCCCCAGCATTTT.